The 30 T cell receptor beta chains below come from one sample, sequenced in a study of blood T cell repertoires in COVID-19. Sequencing was performed with immunoSEQ multiplex PCR; in TCRdb, only in-frame clones are kept and a portion is missing. The data show approximately 120,000 clones, with roughly 80% seen just once and 18% held by the top ten. Sequenced input: peripheral blood. The receptors here all came from a woman in her sixties with acute or convalescent COVID-19.

A single count supports this clone. This rearrangement joins TRBV30 to TRBJ2-7, with 7 bases that match TRBD1. V was pared by 1 base and J by 2 bases, with 11 bases of the junction left unmatched. Germline loops: CDR1 GTSNPN, CDR2 SVGIG (reference sequence). CDR3 size: 16 residues. The CDR3 DNA reads as TGTGCCTGGAGTGCCTGGGTGACAGGGATTCCCTACGAGCAGTACTTC. Protein product: CAWSAWVTGIPYEQYF.

The chain uses TRBV11-2 and TRBJ2-1, with unresolved D. Trimming removed 1 base from V and 0 bases from J, with 4 bases in between. This CDR3 is built from 14 residues. Germline V lookup: CDR1 SGHAT, CDR2 FQNNGV. CDR3 loop: CASSLGSSYNEQFF. Written as DNA, the CDR3 is TGTGCCAGCAGCTTAGGGAGCTCCTACAATGAGCAGTTCTTC.

V is TRBV27 and J is TRBJ1-1, with D uncertain. The CDR3 runs 13 residues. Germline loops: CDR1 MNHEY, CDR2 SMNVEV (reference sequence). Trimming took off 6 bases at V and 1 base at J, with 9 bases between the two ends. As DNA, the CDR3 is TGTGCCAGCAGCCACGGAGAGAACACTGAAGCTTTCTTT. Protein: CASSHGENTEAFF.

The table lists this clone with a count of one. The sample has other DNA sequences that encode this CDR3 too. The chain combines TRBV5-1 with TRBJ1-5; no clear D gene. Germline V gene lookup returns CDR1 SGHRS and CDR2 YFSETQ. The V and J ends lost 0 bases and 3 bases respectively, with 7 bases between them. The CDR3 has 14 residues. The CDR3 sequence is CASSLDRDNQPQHF. The CDR3 coding sequence is TGCGCCAGCAGCTTGGACCGGGACAATCAGCCCCAGCATTTT.

The chain is built from TRBV7-2 and TRBJ2-1; D is ambiguous. The CDR3 spans 12 residues. Germline CDR1 and CDR2: SGHTA and FQGNSA. Trimming pared 0 bases from V and 9 bases from J, leaving 6 bases between. CDR3 region: CASSLALSEQFF. The CDR3 nucleotides read TGTGCCAGCAGCTTAGCGCTAAGTGAGCAGTTCTTC.

The rearrangement joins TRBV12-3 or TRBV12-4 to TRBJ2-4; 7 bases are shared with TRBD1. The CDR3 has 13 amino acids. V shed 5 bases, J shed 7 bases, and the junction held 5 bases outside the gene matches. Here the CDR3 DNA reads TGTGCCAGCAGTACCGGGACAGCTAACATTCAGTACTTC. It is translated as CASSTGTANIQYF.

The table lists this clone with a few counts. This rearrangement joins TRBV7-9 to TRBJ1-1, with no clear D. CDR1 is SEHNR and CDR2 is FQNEAQ in the germline V gene (reference sequence). The CDR3 has 14 residues. V lost 6 bases to trimming and J lost 4 bases, with 15 bases between them. Written as DNA, the CDR3 is TGTGCCAGCAGTATCCTCGGGGTCGGCACTGAAGCTTTCTTT. Translating it yields CASSILGVGTEAFF.

The chain joins TRBV5-1 to TRBJ1-5; a weak D match, TRBD1 (5 bases). CDR3 length equals 13 residues. The V gene's germline CDR1 is SGHRS and CDR2 YFSETQ. Trimming removed 4 bases at V and 3 bases at J, with 8 bases between. CDR3 residues: CASSRGFNQPQHF. The CDR3 bases are TGCGCCAGCAGCAGGGGTTTCAATCAGCCCCAGCATTTT.

The J gene is TRBJ2-3, the V gene TRBV6-5, with 13 bases that match TRBD2. V lost 6 bases, J lost 4 bases, and 4 bases stayed unmatched. CDR1 and CDR2 (germline): MNHEY, SVGAGI. The CDR3 runs 15 residues. CDR3 loop: CASRPGLAGADTQYF. CDR3 DNA sequence: TGTGCCAGCAGGCCCGGACTAGCGGGGGCAGATACGCAGTATTTT.

The chain combines TRBV24-1 with TRBJ2-3, with TRBD1 matching 9 bases. The germline V gene encodes CDR1 KGHDR and CDR2 SFDVKD. The CDR3 has 15 residues. With 3 bases clipped from V and 5 bases from J, the junction kept 5 bases outside the gene matches. This CDR3 is CATSDPGQGKDTQYF. In DNA form, the CDR3 reads TGTGCCACCAGTGATCCCGGACAGGGGAAAGATACGCAGTATTTT.

The J gene is TRBJ2-7, the V gene TRBV2; 8 bases agree with TRBD2. The J segment lost 2 bases and the V segment lost 8 bases, leaving 8 bases of the junction unmatched. The germline gives CDR1 SNHLY, CDR2 FYNNEI. The CDR3 has 14 amino acids. The CDR3 DNA is TGTGCCAGCTTTAGCGGGGCTTCCCCCTACGAGCAGTACTTC. It specifies CASFSGASPYEQYF. Combining the CDR3 with reference TRBV2 and TRBJ2-7 gives the whole variable domain EPEVTQTPSHQVTQMGQEVILRCVPISNHLYFYWYRQILGQKVEFLVSFYNNEISEKSEIFDDQFSVERPDGSNFTLKIRSTKLEDSAMYFCASFSGASPYEQYFGPGTRLTVT.

This clone was recorded only once. The chain links TRBV20-1 to TRBJ1-1; D unresolved. Germline CDR1 reads DFQATT; CDR2 reads SNEGSKA (reference sequence). Trimming cost V 6 bases and J 11 bases, with 13 bases left between them. The CDR3 totals 10 residues. In DNA form, the CDR3 reads TGCAGTGCGCCGATTGCCGAGGCTTTCTTT. As protein: CSAPIAEAFF.

V gene TRBV7-2 combines with J gene TRBJ2-1, with D perhaps TRBD2 (6 bases). V was trimmed by 4 bases and J by 3 bases, leaving 16 bases between them. This CDR3 is 16 amino acids long. Germline V gene sequence: CDR1 SGHTA, CDR2 FQGNSA. CDR3: CASSSPGTEVYNEQFF. CDR3 coding DNA: TGTGCCAGCAGCTCCCCCGGGACTGAGGTCTACAATGAGCAGTTCTTC.

The CDR3 is CASSLTPGATYEQYF. CDR3 in DNA: TGCGCCAGCAGCTTGACGCCGGGAGCCACCTACGAGCAGTACTTC. This rearrangement joins TRBV5-1 to TRBJ2-7, with a tentative D call TRBD2 (6 bases). V was cut by 1 base and J by 2 bases, with 13 bases left in between. Germline V lookup: CDR1 SGHRS, CDR2 YFSETQ. This CDR3 is built from 15 residues.

The V call is TRBV5-1, the J call TRBJ2-2, with 9 bases fitting TRBD2. J gave up 4 bases and V 1 base, and 2 bases lay outside the gene matches. The CDR3 contains 15 residues. Germline CDR1 and CDR2: SGHRS and YFSETQ. The CDR3 region has the DNA TGCGCCAGCAGCTTGCCTAGCGGGATCACCGGGGAGCTGTTTTTT. It translates to CASSLPSGITGELFF.

This clone has just a few counts. The gene calls are TRBV15 and TRBJ1-2, with D possibly TRBD1 on 5 matching bases. V was clipped by 2 bases and J by 1 base, with 17 bases between them. The CDR3 length is 17 residues. Germline V CDR1 and CDR2: LNHNV, YYDKDF (reference sequence). Here the CDR3 DNA reads TGTGCCACCAGCAGAACTCACAAGGGTAGGGGTAACTATGGCTACACCTTC. This sequence encodes CATSRTHKGRGNYGYTF. Supplemented by reference TRBV15 and TRBJ1-2, the full variable domain reads DAMVIQNPRYQVTQFGKPVTLSCSQTLNHNVMYWYQQKSSQAPKLLFHYYDKDFNNEADTPDNFQSRRPNTSFCFLDIRSPGLGDTAMYLCATSRTHKGRGNYGYTFGSGTRLTVV.

The genes are TRBV9 and TRBJ2-1; 11 nucleotides agree with TRBD2. The CDR3 contains 15 residues. The J segment lost 6 bases and the V segment lost 6 bases, leaving 8 bases of the junction unmatched. Germline CDR1 is SGDLS and CDR2 is YYNGEE. CDR3 amino acids: CASNPFSGGANEQFF. The DNA for the CDR3 is TGTGCCAGCAACCCATTTAGCGGGGGGGCCAATGAGCAGTTCTTC.

This clone was picked up one time. The chain employs TRBV24-1 and TRBJ1-5; TRBD1 matches 8 bases. Per germline, CDR1 KGHDR and CDR2 SFDVKD. The CDR3 extends over 20 amino acids. With 0 bases clipped from V and 1 base from J, the junction kept 13 bases outside the gene matches. For the CDR3, the DNA is TGTGCCACCAGTGATTTGCTCTGGGGCAGGGGGCGAAAAAGCAATCAGCCCCAGCATTTT. Protein product: CATSDLLWGRGRKSNQPQHF.

The chain couples TRBV12-3 or TRBV12-4 to TRBJ2-2, with a tentative D call TRBD1 (6 bases). The CDR3 totals 13 residues. Between the trimmed V and J ends, which lost 7 bases and 5 bases, there was a span of 11 bases. CDR3 residues: CASTFTGTGELFF. The CDR3 DNA reads as TGTGCCAGCACCTTTACAGGGACCGGGGAGCTGTTTTTT.

V gene TRBV18 combines with J gene TRBJ1-3, with unresolved D. Germline CDR1 reads KGHSH; CDR2 reads LQKENI. The CDR3 runs 14 residues. V dropped 4 bases and J dropped 8 bases, with 15 bases sitting between them. The CDR3 sequence is CASSQKSVEDTIYF. For the CDR3, the DNA is TGTGCCAGCTCACAGAAATCGGTTGAGGACACCATATATTTT.

The chain has TRBV18 and TRBJ2-1, with 7 positions matching TRBD2. The germline V gene has CDR1 KGHSH and CDR2 LQKENI. The CDR3 covers 13 residues. V dropped 2 bases and J dropped 15; count of bases not matched to a gene: 10. In DNA form, the CDR3 reads TGTGCCAGCTCACCAATCCGGAGCGGGGATTGGTTCTTC. Residues: CASSPIRSGDWFF.

This clone turned up a few times. V gene TRBV6-6 combines with J gene TRBJ1-5; TRBD1 matches 9 bases. Trimming took 4 bases from V and 2 from J; bases not matched to a gene: 6. Germline V gives CDR1 MNHNY, CDR2 SVGAGI (reference sequence). This CDR3 spans 16 amino acids. In nucleotides, the CDR3 is TGTGCCAGCAGTTCGGGGACAGGGAGGGGCAATCAGCCCCAGCATTTT. This gives the protein CASSSGTGRGNQPQHF.

The J gene is TRBJ2-2, the V gene TRBV5-1, with D maybe TRBD1 (6 bases). V was clipped by 7 bases and J by 0 bases, with 13 bases between them. CDR3 length: 15 amino acids. The germline V gene encodes CDR1 SGHRS and CDR2 YFSETQ. In DNA, the CDR3 is TGCGCCAGCCAAGCCGGGACAACGAACACCGGGGAGCTGTTTTTT. This sequence encodes CASQAGTTNTGELFF.

The rearrangement uses TRBV3-1 (or the pseudogene TRBV3-2) and TRBJ2-5; 16 nucleotides align to TRBD2. J was trimmed by 6 bases and V by 4 bases; bases with no gene match: 5. This CDR3 region has 16 residues. Germline CDR1 is LGHDT and CDR2 is YNNKEL (reference sequence). This chain's CDR3 is CASSPGTSGGVKTQYF. For the CDR3, the DNA is TGTGCCAGCAGCCCCGGGACTAGCGGGGGGGTTAAGACCCAGTACTTC.

V is TRBV28 and J is TRBJ1-2, with no clear D. The CDR3 has 15 amino acids. Trimming left V 5 bases short and J 3 bases short, with 16 bases between. From germline, CDR1 is MDHEN and CDR2 SYDVKM. The CDR3 is CASSPPGVVYYGYTF. The CDR3 DNA sequence: TGTGCCAGCAGTCCCCCAGGTGTCGTGTACTATGGCTACACCTTC.

This chain uses TRBV18 with TRBJ1-1; TRBD1 matches 10 bases. J gave up 11 bases and V 6 bases, and 9 bases lay outside the gene matches. The CDR3 consists of 13 residues. Germline-derived CDR1 and CDR2 are KGHSH and LQKENI. The CDR3 region has the DNA TGTGCCAGCTCCAACTCCCCGGGACAGGGGGCTTTCTTT. Translation: CASSNSPGQGAFF.

The chain carries TRBV2 and TRBJ1-5; tentatively, D is TRBD1 (5 bases). The V gene's germline CDR1 is SNHLY and CDR2 FYNNEI. The CDR3 loop spans 14 amino acids. Trimming took 4 bases from V and 4 from J, leaving 11 bases between them. The CDR3 sequence is CASSGRVGNQPQHF. The CDR3 DNA reads TGTGCCAGCAGTGGCAGGGTCGGTAATCAGCCCCAGCATTTT.

The chain combines TRBV6-5 with TRBJ2-7; 9 positions match TRBD1. V was clipped by 2 bases and J by 4 bases; unmatched bases: 6. The V gene's germline CDR1 is MNHEY and CDR2 SVGAGI. This CDR3 is 15 amino acids long. The CDR3: CASSYGTGGRYEQYF. The CDR3 DNA reads as TGTGCCAGCAGTTACGGTACAGGGGGCAGGTACGAGCAGTACTTC.

The rearrangement joins TRBV3-1 (or the pseudogene TRBV3-2) to TRBJ2-2, with a weak D call TRBD2 (6 bases). Germline CDR1 LGHDT, CDR2 YNNKEL (reference sequence). The CDR3 consists of 17 residues. The V end was cut by 0 bases, the J end by 6 bases, with 17 bases between. The CDR3 DNA reads as TGTGCCAGCAGCCAAGATCGGACGGGAGTGGGGGCCGGGGAGCTGTTTTTT. It translates to CASSQDRTGVGAGELFF.

The sample holds a few counts of this clone. CDR3 nucleotide sequence: TGTGCCAGCAGCTTGTCAAGCAGGGGGCAGGACTATGGCTACACCTTC. As protein: CASSLSSRGQDYGYTF. The chain employs TRBV7-8 and TRBJ1-2, with 8 bases that match TRBD1. J lost 3 bases, V lost 3 bases, and 9 bases had no gene match. CDR1 is SGHVS, CDR2 FQNEAQ, per germline. The CDR3 contains 16 residues.